This TCR beta chain was documented in a study of blood T cell repertoires in COVID-19. Turning to the study itself: The samples span acute and convalescent COVID-19 from the United States, Italy and Spain. From T cells, B-cell-depleted T cells, or PBMCs came the material, which was cDNA or gDNA.

In the original processing: Estimation of nucleated cell counts was performed using reference gene primer amplification. Repertoires were generated with immunoSEQ multiplex PCR, while TCRdb's copy carries only in-frame clones and drops some. The V and J calls and the clone size are those of that table, but D and trimming were determined from the DNA. The sample lists approximately 270,000 clones, under 90% occurring once. This CDR3 region has 15 residues. In germline, CDR1 is SGHTA, CDR2 FQGNSA. J was trimmed by 4 bases and V by 5 bases; bases with no gene match: 8. The sample comprised peripheral blood. The clonotype was recovered from a man aged 45-65 years with acute or convalescent COVID-19. The rearrangement links TRBV7-2 to TRBJ2-1, with 7 bases that match TRBD1. CDR3 bases: TGTGCCAGCAGCCCCCGGGACAGCCGTTACAATGAGCAGTTCTTC. Amino acids: CASSPRDSRYNEQFF.